This TCR beta chain stems from a study of T cell responses to AZD1222 COVID-19 vaccine. Comments on this clone: Its target is unknown.

V was pared by 5 bases and J by 2 bases, with 2 bases of the junction left unmatched. The germline gives CDR1 MDHEN, CDR2 SYDVKM. The CDR3 sequence is 13 residues long. Measured with immunoSEQ multiplex PCR; TCRdb has only the in-frame clones, and not every one. In the table there are tens of thousands of clones, 70% to 80% of which are singletons. Findings of the study overall: After the peak T cell response, and only then, were repertoires sampled.

Sample: peripheral blood, taken on day 0 of AZD1222 vaccination. This receptor was identified in an adult in good health. This rearrangement joins TRBV28 to TRBJ1-2; 7 positions agree with TRBD1. This chain's CDR3 is CASSRDSNYGYTF. As DNA, the CDR3 is TGTGCCAGCAGTCGGGACAGCAACTATGGCTACACCTTC.